A selection of T cell receptor beta chains follows, all from one sample in a study of shared clonotypes between healthy human individuals. Some clones are missing from TCRdb's copy, which holds only in-frame ones; the method was immunoSEQ multiplex PCR. The data show some 2.4 million clones, roughly 93% seen once. The sample consisted of naive CD4+ T cells from PBMCs. These receptors all come from a man between 18 and 29 years old in good health. Some clones in this sample may be carry-over from other donors' samples. CDR3s include the opening cysteine and the closing phenylalanine or tryptophan. Each record gives: clone size, D gene, V gene, J gene, CDR3 DNA, CDR3 protein. A D gene is named only where the DNA matches it firmly. Expanded clones get a size class; other rows say once, few or many, or leave the size out.

>-|TRBD2|TRBV28|TRBJ2-5
TGTGCCAGCAGGGGACTAGCGGGACTCGCCACCCAAGAGACCCAGTACTTC
CASRGLAGLATQETQYF
>-|-|TRBV7-9|TRBJ2-7
TGTGCCAGCAGCTTAGGGCGGGAGCAGTACTTC
CASSLGREQYF
>-|-|TRBV15|TRBJ2-2
TGTGCCACCAGCAGACCCCATGGGCTTAACACCGGGGAGCTGTTTTTT
CATSRPHGLNTGELFF
>-|-|TRBV29-1|TRBJ2-7
TGCAGCGGGACAGGAGGGGGGGAGCAGTACTTC
CSGTGGGEQYF
>-|TRBD1|TRBV5-6|TRBJ1-5
TGTGCCAGCAGCTTGTTTTCAGGGGGTTCGAATCAGCCCCAGCATTTT
CASSLFSGGSNQPQHF
>-|-|TRBV6-1|TRBJ1-1
TGTGCCAGCAGTGAACAGAGTAACACTGAAGCTTTCTTT
CASSEQSNTEAFF
>-|TRBD1|TRBV28|TRBJ2-6
TGTGCCAGCAGTTCCCGACAGGGGTCGGGTGGGGCCAACGTCCTGACTTTC
CASSSRQGSGGANVLTF
>-|TRBD1|TRBV5-1|TRBJ2-2
TGCGCCAGCAGCTGGTCGGGGACAGGGTACACCGGGGAGCTGTTTTTT
CASSWSGTGYTGELFF
>-|-|TRBV7-2|TRBJ2-5
TGTGCCAGCAGCTCTGGAATTCATGCGTACCAAGAGACCCAGTACTTC
CASSSGIHAYQETQYF
>-|-|TRBV7-9|TRBJ1-1
TGTGCCAGCAGCTCCCAGGTAGGCGCTGAAGCTTTCTTT
CASSSQVGAEAFF
>-|TRBD1|TRBV5-8|TRBJ1-3
TGTGCCAGCAGCGGTACAGGGGGGAGAAACACCATATATTTT
CASSGTGGRNTIYF
>-|-|TRBV25-1|TRBJ1-3
TGTGCCAGCAGTGAACTTTCACAGGGCCTCTCTGGAAACACCATATATTTT
CASSELSQGLSGNTIYF
>-|TRBD2|TRBV5-1|TRBJ2-1
TGCGCCAGCAGCTTGATAGCGGGAGCTCGCAATGAGCAGTTCTTC
CASSLIAGARNEQFF
>-|-|TRBV6-1|TRBJ1-5
TGTGCCAGCCAGTGGGGCACCGCGGGGCCCCAGCATTTT
CASQWGTAGPQHF
>-|-|TRBV7-9|TRBJ1-2
TGTGCCAGCAGCTTAGCCTCCAGGGAGGGTCGGGCTGGCTACACCTTC
CASSLASREGRAGYTF
>-|TRBD2|TRBV4-3|TRBJ2-7
TGCGCCAGCAGCCGGCATGGACTAGCGGGAGCCTACGAGCAGTACTTC
CASSRHGLAGAYEQYF
>-|-|TRBV9|TRBJ2-7
TGTGCCAGCAGCGTAGGTGGTAGTTCCTACGAGCAGTACTTC
CASSVGGSSYEQYF
>-|TRBD1|TRBV10-3|TRBJ2-2
TGTGCCATCCGACAGGGGATCCCCGGGGAGCTGTTTTTT
CAIRQGIPGELFF
>-|-|TRBV18|TRBJ2-7
TGTGCCAGTTCCCAGGTTTCGGGGAGCTCCTACGAGCAGTACTTC
CASSQVSGSSYEQYF
>-|TRBD1|TRBV6-1|TRBJ2-7
TGTGCCAGCAGTGAAATAGACAGGGAACATGAGCAGTACTTC
CASSEIDREHEQYF
>-|-|TRBV27|TRBJ2-2
TGTGCCAGCAGTCCCATGGTGAACACCGGGGAGCTGTTTTTT
CASSPMVNTGELFF
>-|-|TRBV18|TRBJ2-2
TGTGCCAGCTCACCACCCAGGGGCCCCGCGAACACCGGGGAGCTGTTTTTT
CASSPPRGPANTGELFF
>-|TRBD2|TRBV28|TRBJ2-1
TGTGCCAGCAGTTTATCCGACACTAGCGGGATCAATGAGCAGTTCTTC
CASSLSDTSGINEQFF
>-|-|TRBV19|TRBJ1-2
TGTGCCAGTTCTCCCCCGGTCCTCTTTAACTATGGCTACACCTTC
CASSPPVLFNYGYTF
>-|-|TRBV6-5|TRBJ2-7
TGTGCCAGCAGCCCTTATGGGGCCTCCCTAGTCGAGCAGTACTTC
CASSPYGASLVEQYF
>-|-|TRBV2|TRBJ2-1
TGTGCCAGCGGACCGGGACCCCCTGTGAATGAGCAGTTCTTC
CASGPGPPVNEQFF
>once|-|TRBV6-1|TRBJ2-1
TGTGCCAGCGGGGGGATTTACAATGAGCAGTTCTTC
CASGGIYNEQFF
>-|TRBD2|TRBV5-1|TRBJ2-1
TGCGCCAGCAGCTCCGGGAGGAACCCTTCCTACAATGAGCAGTTCTTC
CASSSGRNPSYNEQFF
>-|-|TRBV11-2|TRBJ2-1
TGTGCCAGCAGCTTAGGATCAGGGAGGACCCACAATGAGCAGTTCTTC
CASSLGSGRTHNEQFF
>-|-|TRBV2|TRBJ1-4
TGTGCCAGCAGTGAAGGGGAGGGGAATGAAAAACTGTTTTTT
CASSEGEGNEKLFF
>-|-|TRBV11-1|TRBJ2-3
TGTGCCAGCAGCCCTTCCGGCAGAAACACAGATACGCAGTATTTT
CASSPSGRNTDTQYF
>-|TRBD2|TRBV11-2|TRBJ2-7
TGTGCCAGCAGCTTAGGACTAGCGGGACCTTATCGGGAGCAGTACTTC
CASSLGLAGPYREQYF
>-|-|TRBV9|TRBJ2-3
TGTGCCAGCAGTAGCGGTTCCCGCACAGATACGCAGTATTTT
CASSSGSRTDTQYF
>few|-|TRBV19|TRBJ1-5
TGTGCCAGTAGTAGCAAGACAGGTAATCAGCCCCAGCATTTT
CASSSKTGNQPQHF
>-|-|TRBV28|TRBJ2-7
TGTGCCAGCACCGAACCATCTGGGGCTTACGAGCAGTACTTC
CASTEPSGAYEQYF
>-|-|TRBV11-2|TRBJ2-7
TGTGCCAGCAGCTTAGGTGGGTTATACGAGCAGTACTTC
CASSLGGLYEQYF
>-|-|TRBV28|TRBJ1-1
TGTGCCAGCAGTGTCAACTCAGGGGCCACTGAAGCTTTCTTT
CASSVNSGATEAFF